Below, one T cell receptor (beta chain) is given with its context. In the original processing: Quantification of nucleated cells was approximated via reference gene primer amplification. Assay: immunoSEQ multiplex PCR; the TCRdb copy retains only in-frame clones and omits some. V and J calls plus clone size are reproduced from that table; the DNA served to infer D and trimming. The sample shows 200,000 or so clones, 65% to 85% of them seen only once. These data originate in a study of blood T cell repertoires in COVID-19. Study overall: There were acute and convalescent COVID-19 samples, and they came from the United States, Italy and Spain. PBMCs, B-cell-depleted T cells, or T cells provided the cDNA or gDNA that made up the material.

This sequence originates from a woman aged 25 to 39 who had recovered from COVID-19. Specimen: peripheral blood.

The CDR3 nucleotides read TGTGCCAGCAGTGGGGGGGAAGGATTCCGATTCTACGAGCAGTACTTC. Protein product: CASSGGEGFRFYEQYF. The chain joins TRBV2 to TRBJ2-7; D possibly corresponds to TRBD2 (6 bases). Germline V gene lookup returns CDR1 SNHLY and CDR2 FYNNEI. The CDR3 runs to 16 residues. Trimming shortened V by 4 bases and J by 3 bases, and 19 bases separated the two germline ends.